This TCR beta chain was retrieved from a study of blood T cell repertoires in COVID-19 (dated by TCRdb to 2020 to 2021). Background for the entire study: The collaborator samples originated in the United States, Italy and Spain and spanned the acute and convalescent phases of COVID-19. Subjects who had been exposed to COVID-19, were actively infected with it, or had recovered from it provided the deeply sampled blood TCRbeta repertoires that made up the dataset. The sample metadata nearly always contained a de-identified subject ID, COVID-19 status, age in years and sex. The repertoires were made available in a free public database intended to serve as a resource for research on the immune response to SARS-CoV-2. HLA class I and class II types, where available, came from metadata supplied by the sample provider rather than from assay-based typing. The prospective study material was composed of cDNA or gDNA derived from T cells, B-cell-depleted T cells, or PBMCs. The samples were drawn from two sources: the first 160 participants of the ongoing ImmuneRACE study, and fewer than 1,500 subjects contributed by 6 global collaborators. Summary of the overall study and its limitations: How much clinical and demographic metadata was included differed by source and by participant, and the metadata was provided uncurated.

The collaborating institutions used their own protocols to collect whole blood in K2EDTA tubes. For TCRbeta analysis, collaborators shipped samples in one of three forms: frozen whole blood, isolated PBMCs, or DNA extracted from either of those sample types. TCRbeta CDR3 regions were amplified from genomic DNA using the immunoSEQ Assay, a bias-controlled multiplex PCR. The paper's processing steps were these. The number of nucleated cells in each sample was estimated from the amplification of reference gene primers within the assay. To quantify the absolute abundance of each unique TCRbeta CDR3 rearrangement, sequence reads were collapsed and filtered. For each sample, productive Simpson clonality was calculated by taking the square root of Simpson's diversity index across productive rearrangements. TCRdb's version of the immuneACCESS table is confined to in-frame rearrangements and falls short of the full clone set. An unresolved V gene accounts for under half of the shortfall where checked; the remainder is of unknown origin. V and J calls and clone size follow that table, whereas D and trimming were derived from the DNA. The sample includes around 120,000 clones, with under 75% observed a single time. The top ten hold 5% to 6.5% of the sample.

With regard to this clone: What antigen it recognizes has not been identified. There are no base qualities to consult, and no much larger clone falls within one base.

From its cysteine to its phenylalanine, the CDR3 spans 16 amino acids. The DNA shown is the 48-base CDR3, in frame from base 1. As encoded in the germline V gene, CDR1 is SGHRS while CDR2 is YFSETQ. V lost 1 base and J lost 1 base, and the count of bases not matched to a germline gene is 5. The sequence was obtained from a man of 80 years or more with acute or convalescent COVID-19. Sequenced: peripheral blood. The rearranged chain carries TRBV5-1 and TRBJ2-5, and 9 bases in between align with TRBD2. The encoded CDR3 is CASSLTPSGTQETQYF. At the DNA level, the sequence is TGCGCCAGCAGCTTGACTCCTAGCGGGACCCAAGAGACCCAGTACTTC.